A selection of T cell receptor beta chains follows, all from one sample in a study of blood T cells in healthy people across ages. Each CDR3 protein gets one entry after TCRdb re-called the 5' RACE reads with MiXCR. The data contain roughly 830,000 distinct CDR3 sequences, approximately 67% of them singletons. The sample consisted of blood. The receptors were sampled from a man aged 25-45 years in good health. Both conserved end residues are part of each CDR3. D genes are given only for firm matches. Not every row has a clone size; where given, it reads once, few, many or a size class.

d_call	v_call	clone_size	j_call	cdr3_aa	cdr3_nt
-	TRBV7-2	-	TRBJ2-7	CASSPTGERGLYEQYF	TGTGCCAGCAGCCCAACGGGAGAGAGGGGGCTCTACGAGCAGTACTTC
TRBD1	TRBV7-2	once	TRBJ1-4	CATTGDGANEKLFF	TGTGCCACTACAGGGGATGGGGCTAATGAAAAACTGTTTTTT
TRBD1	TRBV9	-	TRBJ1-5	CASSVEATGGNQPQHF	TGTGCCAGCAGCGTAGAGGCCACAGGGGGCAATCAGCCCCAGCATTTT
TRBD2	TRBV28	-	TRBJ2-3	CASSWVAGAPDTQYF	TGTGCCAGCAGTTGGGTAGCGGGGGCTCCAGATACGCAGTATTTT
-	TRBV7-2	-	TRBJ1-4	CASTRISGEKLFF	TGTGCCAGCACCAGAATCAGTGGGGAAAAACTGTTTTTT
TRBD2	TRBV2	few	TRBJ2-1	CASSEGGGLYNEQFF	TGTGCCAGCAGTGAGGGCGGGGGGCTCTACAATGAGCAGTTCTTC
-	TRBV27	-	TRBJ2-6	CASSLSVGAGGANVLTF	TGTGCCAGCAGTTTATCGGTGGGGGCAGGAGGGGCCAACGTCCTGACTTTC
TRBD1	TRBV12-3/TRBV12-4	few	TRBJ2-1	CASSPQGVLFDEQFF	TGTGCCAGCAGTCCTCAGGGGGTATTGTTCGATGAGCAGTTCTTC
-	TRBV24-1	few	TRBJ2-1	CATSDLQTGHEQFF	TGTGCCACCAGTGATTTACAGACGGGCCATGAGCAGTTCTTC
TRBD2	TRBV7-8	-	TRBJ2-1	CASFRLAEYNEQFF	TGTGCCAGCTTCCGACTAGCGGAGTACAATGAGCAGTTCTTC
-	TRBV28	-	TRBJ2-7	CASSLGGTTYEQYF	TGTGCCAGCAGTCTCGGGGGTACGACCTACGAGCAGTACTTC
-	TRBV6-5	-	TRBJ1-5	CASSYSLGGQPQHF	TGTGCCAGCAGTTACTCGCTAGGGGGTCAGCCCCAGCATTTT
-	TRBV24-1	-	TRBJ2-4	CATSDPRTEKNIQYF	TGTGCCACCAGTGATCCGAGGACAGAGAAAAACATTCAGTACTTC
TRBD2	TRBV20-1	few	TRBJ2-1	CSASDLGLAGGSYNEQFF	TGCAGTGCTAGCGATCTGGGGCTAGCGGGGGGCTCCTACAATGAGCAGTTCTTC
-	TRBV5-1	-	TRBJ2-7	CASSLGGRGSSYEQYF	TGCGCCAGCAGCTTGGGGGGGCGGGGGAGCTCCTACGAGCAGTACTTC
-	TRBV12-3/TRBV12-4	-	TRBJ2-3	CASSRISTTDTQYF	TGTGCCAGCAGCCGGATCTCAACCACAGATACGCAGTATTTT
TRBD1	TRBV7-3	few	TRBJ2-6	CASSLMGRDRGPPGISGANVLTF	TGTGCCAGCAGCTTAATGGGCAGGGACAGGGGGCCTCCGGGAATCTCTGGGGCCAACGTCCTGACTTTC
-	TRBV6-6	-	TRBJ2-4	CASSRGIPNIQYF	TGTGCCAGCTCTAGAGGGATCCCCAACATTCAGTACTTC
-	TRBV4-1	-	TRBJ2-5	CASSQEKGPQSEQYF	TGCGCCAGCAGCCAAGAAAAGGGACCTCAGTCTGAGCAGTACTTC
TRBD2	TRBV7-3	-	TRBJ2-1	CASSGLESGASYNEQFF	TGTGCCAGCAGCGGCTTAGAGAGCGGGGCGTCTTACAATGAGCAGTTCTTC
-	TRBV12-3/TRBV12-4	few	TRBJ2-6	CASRTRTAFWANVLTF	TGTGCCAGCAGGACCCGGACGGCGTTCTGGGCCAACGTCCTGACTTTC
-	TRBV25-1	few	TRBJ1-4	CASSVGGGNEKLFF	TGTGCCAGCAGTGTCGGCGGGGGTAATGAAAAACTGTTTTTT
-	TRBV2	-	TRBJ1-6	CASSATQGSPLHF	TGTGCCAGCAGTGCTACTCAGGGTTCACCCCTCCACTTT
TRBD1	TRBV4-3	-	TRBJ2-6	CASSQGGTGGSGANVLTF	TGCGCCAGCAGCCAAGGTGGGACAGGGGGCTCTGGGGCCAACGTCCTGACTTTC
-	TRBV10-3	few	TRBJ2-5	CAISGNSHQETQYF	TGTGCCATCAGTGGTAACAGCCATCAAGAGACCCAGTACTTC
-	TRBV6-2/TRBV6-3	few	TRBJ2-6	CASSRTGRSGANVLTF	TGTGCCAGCAGCCGTACCGGCCGCTCTGGGGCCAACGTCCTGACTTTC
TRBD2	TRBV29-1	few	TRBJ2-3	CSVGLAGGPTTDTQYF	TGCAGCGTCGGACTAGCGGGGGGGCCAACTACAGATACGCAGTATTTT
-	TRBV6-1	-	TRBJ2-5	CASSEQVLQETQYF	TGTGCCAGCAGTGAACAGGTACTCCAAGAGACCCAGTACTTC
TRBD1	TRBV4-2	-	TRBJ1-2	CASSQQGQPSGGGYTF	TGTGCCAGCAGCCAACAGGGACAGCCTTCAGGAGGTGGCTACACCTTC
-	TRBV6-5	-	TRBJ2-1	CASSPEGATSNEQFF	TGTGCCAGCAGTCCGGAGGGGGCCACGTCCAATGAGCAGTTCTTC
TRBD1	TRBV28	few	TRBJ2-1	CASLTLDRADNEQFF	TGTGCCAGCCTAACCTTGGACAGGGCGGACAATGAGCAGTTCTTC
TRBD1	TRBV6-6	-	TRBJ1-1	CASSLDRDRAFF	TGTGCCAGCAGCCTCGACAGGGATCGTGCTTTCTTT
TRBD1	TRBV20-1	-	TRBJ2-1	CSASIQPGGYNEQFF	TGCAGTGCTAGCATTCAGCCAGGGGGCTACAATGAGCAGTTCTTC
TRBD1	TRBV6-5	few	TRBJ2-1	CASSYPGQGSPGSYNEQFF	TGTGCCAGCAGTTACCCGGGACAGGGGTCCCCCGGCTCCTACAATGAGCAGTTCTTC
-	TRBV5-1	-	TRBJ2-1	CASSLDLRTNEQFF	TGCGCCAGCAGCTTGGACTTGCGGACGAATGAGCAGTTCTTC
-	TRBV7-3	-	TRBJ2-2	CASSLQGGGELFF	TGTGCCAGCAGCTTACAGGGGGGCGGGGAGCTGTTTTTT
-	TRBV5-1	-	TRBJ2-7	CASSLPSGSYEQYF	TGCGCCAGCAGCTTGCCTTCAGGGTCCTACGAGCAGTACTTC
TRBD2	TRBV12-3/TRBV12-4	-	TRBJ2-1	CASRLAGGIVDNEQFF	TGTGCCAGCAGGTTAGCGGGGGGAATTGTGGACAATGAGCAGTTCTTC
TRBD2	TRBV30	-	TRBJ2-3	CAWGAGGLAGKMSTDTQYF	TGTGCCTGGGGCGCAGGGGGACTAGCGGGGAAAATGAGCACAGATACGCAGTATTTT
-	TRBV7-2	-	TRBJ2-7	CASRGWGYEQYF	TGTGCCAGCCGAGGGTGGGGGTACGAGCAGTACTTC
-	TRBV5-8	few	TRBJ2-3	CASEPDGQDTQYF	TGTGCCAGCGAGCCCGACGGACAGGATACGCAGTATTTT